This T cell receptor beta chain was captured in a study of T-cell reconstitution after alpha-beta-depleted transplantation in children. Findings and caveats of the study: Expanded graft clones numbering several hundred reportedly gave rise to alpha-beta T cells about two months after transplant. A year had passed since transplant, and T-cell counts and diversity by then came mostly from newly produced T cells. At day 60, the high TCRbeta diversity found in some patients originated from recipient T cells and thymic progenitors that had survived.

Unmatched junction bases numbered 5, after V lost 4 bases and J lost 6 bases. Germline-derived CDR1 and CDR2 are SGHRS and YFSETQ. The CDR3 runs to 13 residues. During its preparation, the TCRbeta library received unique molecular identifiers. MiXCR, run by TCRdb on the PCR reads, gives a single entry per CDR3 protein. Counted here are about 870,000 distinct CDR3 sequences, 16% occurring once; the ten biggest clones make up approximately 5%. This clonotype was seen only a few times. Its cognate antigen is unknown. The origin of this receptor is a male patient younger than 18 who had a stem cell transplant for acute lymphoblastic leukemia, so the T cells may come from the graft donor. This sequence joins TRBV5-1 and TRBJ2-7; the match to TRBD2 covers 9 bases. Here the sequenced sample was PBMCs, mostly from graft donor cells, taken 360 days after TCRalphabeta/CD19-depleted stem cell transplant. CDR3 in amino acids: CASSTGLAREQYF. CDR3 sequence (DNA): TGCGCCAGCAGCACGGGACTAGCTCGCGAGCAGTACTTC.